This T cell receptor beta chain was sequenced during a study of blood T cell repertoires in COVID-19. The data were produced by immunoSEQ multiplex PCR, yet TCRdb's version contains in-frame clones alone and is incomplete. This sample carries 250,000 or so clones, less than 90% of them seen once, and the ten largest clones take around 6.5%. The CDR3 length is 16 residues. Trimming took off 3 bases at V and 3 bases at J, with 18 bases between the two ends. Per germline, CDR1 MDHEN and CDR2 SYDVKM. The sequenced sample consisted of peripheral blood. The V gene is TRBV28, the J gene TRBJ2-7; a weak D match, TRBD2 (6 bases). The receptor's source is a man aged 55 to 69 with acute or convalescent COVID-19. CDR3 nucleotide sequence: TGTGCCAGCAGTTTGGAAAGGTTTAGGGGACTCTACGAGCAGTACTTC. The encoded protein is CASSLERFRGLYEQYF. Based on the CDR3 plus reference TRBV28 and TRBJ2-7, the full variable domain is DVKVTQSSRYLVKRTGEKVFLECVQDMDHENMFWYRQDPGLGLRLIYFSYDVKMKEKGDIPEGYSVSREKKERFSLILESASTNQTSMYLCASSLERFRGLYEQYFGPGTRLTVT.